Listed below are T cell receptor beta chains from one sample, sequenced in a study of OX40 agonist ivuxolimab in advanced cancers. Assay: immunoSEQ multiplex PCR; the TCRdb copy retains only in-frame clones and omits some. The sample yields 70,000 to 100,000 clones, approximately 90% seen once. The sample here was CD4+ or CD8+ T cells sorted from blood, taken in a trial of the OX40 agonist ivuxolimab. The receptor source for this set is an adult with an advanced solid tumor such as melanoma, head and neck, liver or kidney cancer. Both conserved end residues are part of each CDR3. D genes are given only for firm matches. Size tells how often a clone was seen (once, few, many) or the class of an expanded clone, and some rows leave it out.

CDR3 protein,CDR3 DNA,V gene,CDR3 length,clone size,J gene,D gene
CASRRRDPGQPQHF,TGTGCCAGCAGACGCCGGGACCCGGGCCAGCCCCAGCATTTT,TRBV6-6,14,.,TRBJ1-5,.
CASSLTSGAYYEQYF,TGTGCCAGCAGCCTTACTAGCGGGGCTTACTACGAGCAGTACTTC,TRBV28,15,.,TRBJ2-7,TRBD2
CASSVGTSGEYEQYF,TGTGCCAGCAGCGTAGGGACTAGCGGAGAATACGAGCAGTACTTC,TRBV9,15,once,TRBJ2-7,TRBD2
CAWNPSGRTDTQYF,TGTGCCTGGAACCCCAGCGGGAGGACCGATACGCAGTATTTT,TRBV30,14,.,TRBJ2-3,TRBD2
CASSSPGTVYNEQFF,TGTGCCAGCAGCAGCCCCGGGACAGTTTACAATGAGCAGTTCTTC,TRBV7-6,15,.,TRBJ2-1,TRBD1
CASSWEGRLAGSSIAKNIQYF,TGTGCCAGCAGTTGGGAGGGGAGACTAGCGGGATCCTCTATAGCCAAAAACATTCAGTACTTC,TRBV28,21,.,TRBJ2-4,TRBD2
CASSYWAQLAKNIQYF,TGTGCCAGCAGTTACTGGGCCCAATTAGCCAAAAACATTCAGTACTTC,TRBV6-6,16,once,TRBJ2-4,.
CSVRQTLGYEQYF,TGCAGCGTCCGACAGACCCTGGGGTACGAGCAGTACTTC,TRBV29-1,13,.,TRBJ2-7,.
CASSLERLSYEQYF,TGTGCCAGCAGCTTGGAACGGCTCTCCTACGAGCAGTACTTC,TRBV5-4,14,once,TRBJ2-7,.
CASSPFSGTGINEKLFF,TGTGCCAGCAGCCCATTCTCGGGGACAGGGATTAATGAAAAACTGTTTTTT,TRBV11-2,17,once,TRBJ1-4,TRBD1
CASSQTRVGNTIYF,TGTGCCAGCAGCCAAACCCGGGTTGGAAACACCATATATTTT,TRBV14,14,.,TRBJ1-3,.
CAISESGLAGAGELFF,TGTGCCATCAGTGAGTCTGGCCTAGCGGGAGCCGGGGAGCTGTTTTTT,TRBV10-3,16,.,TRBJ2-2,TRBD2
CASSFRTSGSETQYF,TGTGCCAGCAGCTTTCGAACTAGCGGGTCAGAGACCCAGTACTTC,TRBV13,15,.,TRBJ2-5,TRBD2
CASSLGSPAGEQYF,TGTGCCAGCAGCTTAGGGTCTCCTGCTGGCGAGCAGTACTTC,TRBV11-2,14,.,TRBJ2-7,.
CSVEVLYGYTF,TGCAGCGTTGAAGTTCTCTATGGCTACACCTTC,TRBV29-1,11,.,TRBJ1-2,.
CASSYARGGGETQYF,TGTGCCAGCAGTTACGCGAGGGGGGGCGGGGAGACCCAGTACTTC,TRBV6-6,15,.,TRBJ2-5,.
CASSLGVDNEKLFF,TGTGCCAGCAGCTTGGGAGTTGATAATGAAAAACTGTTTTTT,TRBV5-6,14,.,TRBJ1-4,.
CASSLSLAGDYNEQFF,TGTGCCAGCAGCCTTTCTCTAGCGGGAGACTACAATGAGCAGTTCTTC,TRBV2,16,.,TRBJ2-1,TRBD2
CASSYGVAGTDTQYF,TGTGCCAGCAGTTATGGGGTAGCGGGCACAGATACGCAGTATTTT,TRBV27,15,.,TRBJ2-3,.
CASSLGQANEQFF,TGTGCCAGCAGCTTAGGCCAAGCCAATGAGCAGTTCTTC,TRBV11-2,13,.,TRBJ2-1,.
CASSRDILNTEAFF,TGTGCCAGCAGCCGGGACATACTGAACACTGAAGCTTTCTTT,TRBV5-4,14,.,TRBJ1-1,.
CASSLWAGGTNVNTEAFF,TGTGCCAGCAGTTTATGGGCAGGGGGCACAAACGTGAACACTGAAGCTTTCTTT,TRBV27,18,once,TRBJ1-1,TRBD1
CASSRDGRNYGYTF,TGTGCCAGCAGCCGGGACGGCCGAAACTATGGCTACACCTTC,TRBV9,14,.,TRBJ1-2,.
CASSGQMNTEAFF,TGCGCCAGCAGTGGCCAGATGAACACTGAAGCTTTCTTT,TRBV10-1,13,.,TRBJ1-1,.
CASSLRWGISRHNEQFF,TGTGCCAGCAGTTTACGGTGGGGCATCTCTCGCCACAATGAGCAGTTCTTC,TRBV27,17,.,TRBJ2-1,.
CASSIPSGRSGDTQYF,TGTGCCAGTAGTATCCCCAGCGGGAGGTCAGGAGATACGCAGTATTTT,TRBV19,16,.,TRBJ2-3,TRBD2
CASSTDGNNEKLFF,TGTGCCAGTAGTACTGACGGAAATAATGAAAAACTGTTTTTT,TRBV19,14,.,TRBJ1-4,.
CASSLLLAGRSDTQYF,TGTGCCAGCAGTTTACTCCTAGCGGGAAGGTCAGATACGCAGTATTTT,TRBV28,16,.,TRBJ2-3,TRBD2